The 20 T cell receptor beta chains reported below all come from one sample, sequenced in a study of CD8+ T cells in alopecia areata (dated by TCRdb to between 2018 and 2020). Libraries were prepared through the immunoSEQ multiplex PCR assay. For TCR sequencing, RNA was extracted from every sample and reverse transcribed into cDNA to serve as template. The source is immuneACCESS, and TCRdb retained only in-frame sequences with V and J called. Part of the clones is not carried over; for the studies checked, unresolved V genes explain less than half of this, and the remainder is unexplained. The sample has some 170,000 clones on record, roughly 58% of them singletons. Roughly 17% of the sample is held by the ten biggest clonotypes. This specimen's treatment or condition label, interpreted: oral pan-JAK inhibitor, 5-10 mg twice daily. The source material was CD4+ T cells sorted from blood, sampled at approximately week 60, from a patient treated with tofacitinib. The receptors were sampled from a human donor with alopecia areata.

The rearrangement uses TRBV2 and TRBJ2-1; 10 bases line up with TRBD1. Germline V CDR1 and CDR2: SNHLY, FYNNEI. The CDR3 totals 15 residues. The ends lost 6 bases at V and 7 bases at J; junction bases unmatched: 9. The CDR3 DNA follows: TGTGCCAGCAGGGGGGGACAGGGGATCCGTAATGAGCAGTTCTTC. Encoded protein: CASRGGQGIRNEQFF. Filled out from reference TRBV2 and TRBJ2-1, the complete variable domain reads EPEVTQTPSHQVTQMGQEVILRCVPISNHLYFYWYRQILGQKVEFLVSFYNNEISEKSEIFDDQFSVERPDGSNFTLKIRSTKLEDSAMYFCASRGGQGIRNEQFFGPGTRLTVL.

V gene TRBV19 combines with J gene TRBJ2-7; D call uncertain. CDR3 size: 14 residues. Trimming removed 5 bases at V and 3 bases at J, with 14 bases between. Germline V gene lookup returns CDR1 LNHDA and CDR2 SQIVND (reference sequence). DNA for the CDR3: TGTGCCAGTAGTCCGAGACACGGTGACTACGAGCAGTACTTC. Its protein product is CASSPRHGDYEQYF.

A few counts support this clone. V and J are TRBV29-1 and TRBJ2-2; a weak D match, TRBD1 (6 bases). Between the trimmed V and J ends, which lost 5 bases and 3 bases, there was a span of 13 bases. This CDR3 has 14 amino acids. Germline CDR1 and CDR2: SQVTM and ANQGSEA. The CDR3 DNA is TGCAGCGTTACAGGGCGCCCGGACACCGGGGAGCTGTTTTTT. As protein: CSVTGRPDTGELFF.

This chain joins TRBV18 and TRBJ1-5, with D possibly being TRBD1 (5 bases). There are 15 residues in the CDR3. Germline CDR1 reads KGHSH; CDR2 reads LQKENI. Deletions cut 1 base from V and 1 base from J, with 8 bases between. The CDR3 loop is CASSPLSGSNQPQHF. The CDR3 DNA follows: TGTGCCAGCTCACCACTGTCAGGGAGCAATCAGCCCCAGCATTTT.

This clone occurred a few times. V gene TRBV25-1 combines with J gene TRBJ2-7; the D is unclear. CDR1 and CDR2 from the germline V gene are MGHDK and SYGVNS. CDR3 size: 11 residues. V was shortened by 0 bases and J by 3 bases, with 0 bases between the two germline ends. CDR3 sequence: CASSEYYEQYF. The CDR3, as DNA: TGTGCCAGCAGTGAATACTACGAGCAGTACTTC.

V usage is TRBV5-1 and J usage is TRBJ1-3; unclear D gene. CDR1 and CDR2 from the germline V gene are SGHRS and YFSETQ. The ends were cut back, 4 bases at V and 2 bases at J, with 10 bases in the middle. The length of the CDR3 is 14 residues. The chain's CDR3 is CASSERVAGNTIYF. CDR3 bases: TGCGCCAGCAGCGAGAGAGTTGCTGGAAACACCATATATTTT.

This clone was counted only a few times. At one end, the junction sequence differs from germline, possibly due to a read error. This chain uses TRBV2 with TRBJ2-4; the D gene could be TRBD1 or TRBD2 (5 bases each). CDR3 length equals 10 residues. The V gene's germline CDR1 is SNHLY and CDR2 FYNNEI. CDR3 loop: CASSKDLGDF. The CDR3 DNA follows: TGTGCCAGCAGTAAGGACCTGGGGGACTTC.

The V gene is TRBV7-8, the J gene TRBJ1-2, with D possibly TRBD1 on 5 matching bases. V lost 1 base, J lost 4 bases, and 13 bases lay in between. Germline CDR1 SGHVS, CDR2 FQNEAQ. The CDR3 length is 15 residues. CDR3 amino acids: CASSLEAGPSYGYTF. CDR3 nucleotides: TGTGCCAGCAGCTTAGAGGCAGGGCCCTCCTATGGCTACACCTTC.

The gene calls are TRBV7-9 and TRBJ2-7, with 9 bases aligning to TRBD2. With V trimmed by 1 base and J by 2 bases, 15 bases remained unmatched. CDR3 length equals 19 residues. Germline values: CDR1 SEHNR, CDR2 FQNEAQ (reference sequence). The DNA for the CDR3 is TGTGCCAGCAGCTTAGGGCCTGGGCTAGCGGGGACTAGCCCCTACGAGCAGTACTTC. This translates into CASSLGPGLAGTSPYEQYF.

The chain links TRBV29-1 to TRBJ1-1; D is uncertain. Trimming took 4 bases from V and 1 from J, leaving 7 bases between them. From germline, CDR1 is SQVTM and CDR2 ANQGSEA. CDR3 length: 12 amino acids. In nucleotides, the CDR3 is TGCAGCGTTGTCCGAGAGAACACTGAAGCTTTCTTT. Protein: CSVVRENTEAFF.

This sequence joins TRBV19 and TRBJ2-2; D gene ambiguous. The CDR3 extends over 15 amino acids. Germline CDR1 LNHDA, CDR2 SQIVND (reference sequence). V was pared by 3 bases and J by 1 base, with 9 bases between. This chain's CDR3 is CASSIASLNTGELFF. The CDR3, as DNA: TGTGCCAGTAGTATCGCCAGTCTGAACACCGGGGAGCTGTTTTTT. Complete variable domain (other parts from reference TRBV19 and TRBJ2-2): DGGITQSPKYLFRKEGQNVTLSCEQNLNHDAMYWYRQDPGQGLRLIYYSQIVNDFQKGDIAEGYSVSREKKESFPLTVTSAQKNPTAFYLCASSIASLNTGELFFGEGSRLTVL.

This clone was detected only a few times. V usage is TRBV29-1 and J usage is TRBJ1-6; TRBD1 matches 7 bases. Germline V lookup: CDR1 SQVTM, CDR2 ANQGSEA. V dropped 7 bases and J dropped 8; count of bases not matched to a gene: 8. The CDR3 has 13 amino acids. The CDR3 nucleotides read TGCAGCGCCGTGACAGGGCTCGATTCACCCCTCCACTTT. Protein: CSAVTGLDSPLHF.

CDR3 sequence: CSARWDRSAFF. The CDR3 nucleotides are TGCAGTGCTAGATGGGACCGGTCAGCTTTCTTT. The J gene is TRBJ1-1, the V gene TRBV20-1, with D perhaps matching TRBD1 (5 bases). Looked up from germline, CDR1 is DFQATT and CDR2 is SNEGSKA (reference sequence). Trimming removed 2 bases from V and 10 bases from J, with 11 bases in between. The CDR3 covers 11 residues.

The chain carries TRBV30 and TRBJ2-5; D not resolved. Germline V CDR1 and CDR2: GTSNPN, SVGIG (reference sequence). The CDR3 runs to 13 residues. The germline V and J ends were trimmed by 3 bases and 3 bases, with 11 bases remaining between them. CDR3 protein: CAWSADYKETQYF. In DNA form, the CDR3 reads TGTGCCTGGAGCGCGGATTACAAAGAGACCCAGTACTTC.

V is TRBV6-1 and J is TRBJ2-5; 8 positions match TRBD2. Germline CDR1 reads MNHNS; CDR2 reads SASEGT. V gave up 7 bases and J gave up 5 bases; unmatched junction bases: 12. CDR3 length: 15 amino acids. The CDR3 here is CASTPGGGMWETQYF. As DNA, the CDR3 is TGTGCCAGCACTCCGGGCGGGGGGATGTGGGAGACCCAGTACTTC.

This clone has more than one count but fewer than ten. This chain joins TRBV15 and TRBJ2-7, with D unresolved. This CDR3 has 15 residues. CDR1 and CDR2 from the germline V gene are LNHNV and YYDKDF (reference sequence). V lost 3 bases and J 6 bases, leaving 18 bases between the germline ends. The CDR3 nucleotides are TGTGCCACCAGCAGGGACCTGGGGAAGATCTTCGAGCAGTACTTC. This sequence encodes CATSRDLGKIFEQYF. Variable domain in full (rest from reference TRBV15 and TRBJ2-7): DAMVIQNPRYQVTQFGKPVTLSCSQTLNHNVMYWYQQKSSQAPKLLFHYYDKDFNNEADTPDNFQSRRPNTSFCFLDIRSPGLGDTAMYLCATSRDLGKIFEQYFGPGTRLTVT.

The chain carries TRBV27 and TRBJ1-5, with TRBD1 identical over 7 bases. Germline assignment: CDR1 MNHEY and CDR2 SMNVEV (reference sequence). J lost 4 bases, V lost 6 bases, and 9 bases had no gene match. The length of the CDR3 is 15 residues. This CDR3 is CASSPTDRNNQPQHF. DNA for the CDR3: TGTGCCAGCAGCCCAACGGACAGGAATAATCAGCCCCAGCATTTT.

The chain employs TRBV14 and TRBJ1-4; D is unresolved. Deletions cut 4 bases from V and 8 bases from J, with 8 bases between. Looked up from germline, CDR1 is SGHDN and CDR2 is FVKESK. The CDR3 is 12 amino acids. The CDR3 nucleotides read TGTGCCAGCAGCCTCCGGGAAGAAAAACTGTTTTTT. Its translation: CASSLREEKLFF. Complete variable domain (other parts from reference TRBV14 and TRBJ1-4): EAGVTQFPSHSVIEKGQTVTLRCDPISGHDNLYWYRRVMGKEIKFLLHFVKESKQDESGMPNNRFLAERTGGTYSTLKVQPAELEDSGVYFCASSLREEKLFFGSGTQLSVL.

The gene calls are TRBV6-5 and TRBJ1-5; D gene unclear. V was cut by 3 bases and J by 4 bases, with 7 bases left in between. From germline, CDR1 is MNHEY and CDR2 SVGAGI. The CDR3 loop spans 13 amino acids. The CDR3 region has the DNA TGTGCCAGCAGTTATGGGCCTAATCAGCCCCAGCATTTT. Its translation is CASSYGPNQPQHF.

This chain links TRBV6-5 with TRBJ1-1; possibly TRBD1 for D (5 bases). CDR1 and CDR2 from the germline V gene are MNHEY and SVGAGI. The CDR3 loop spans 14 amino acids. Trimming removed 6 bases from V and 3 bases from J, with 14 bases in between. The CDR3 region has the DNA TGTGCCAGCAGCCGCCTCAGGGATGACACTGAAGCTTTCTTT. As protein: CASSRLRDDTEAFF.